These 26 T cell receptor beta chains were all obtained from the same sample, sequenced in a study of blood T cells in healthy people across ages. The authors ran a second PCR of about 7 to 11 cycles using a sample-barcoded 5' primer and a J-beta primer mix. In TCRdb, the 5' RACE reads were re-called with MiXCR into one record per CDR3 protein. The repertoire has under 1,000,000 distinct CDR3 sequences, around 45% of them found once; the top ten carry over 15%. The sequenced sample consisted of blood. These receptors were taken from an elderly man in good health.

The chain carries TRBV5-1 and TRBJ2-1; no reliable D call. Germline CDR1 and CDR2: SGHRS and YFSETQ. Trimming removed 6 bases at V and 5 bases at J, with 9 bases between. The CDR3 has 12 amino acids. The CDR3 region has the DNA TGCGCCAGCATACGGAGTGACAATGAGCAGTTCTTC. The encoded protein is CASIRSDNEQFF.

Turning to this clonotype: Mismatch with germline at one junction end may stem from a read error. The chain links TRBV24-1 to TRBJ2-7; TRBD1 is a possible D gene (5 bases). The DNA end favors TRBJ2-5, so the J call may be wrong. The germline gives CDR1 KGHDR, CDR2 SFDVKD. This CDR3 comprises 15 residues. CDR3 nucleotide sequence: TGTGCCACCAGTGACGACAGAGTGTTGCAAGGGACCCAGTACTTC. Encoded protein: CATSDDRVLQGTQYF.

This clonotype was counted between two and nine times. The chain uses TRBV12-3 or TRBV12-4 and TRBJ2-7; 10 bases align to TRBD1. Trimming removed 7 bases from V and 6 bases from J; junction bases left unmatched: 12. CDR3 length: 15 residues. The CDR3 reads CASNTGGTGDSEQYF. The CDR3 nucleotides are TGTGCCAGCAACACCGGCGGGACAGGGGACTCCGAGCAGTACTTC.

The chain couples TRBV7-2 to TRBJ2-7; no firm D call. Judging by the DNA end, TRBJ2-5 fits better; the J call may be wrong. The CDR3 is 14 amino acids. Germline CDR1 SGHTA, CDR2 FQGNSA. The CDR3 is CASSLVSRAETQYF. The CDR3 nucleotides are TGTGCCAGCAGCTTGGTTAGTCGGGCAGAGACCCAGTACTTC.

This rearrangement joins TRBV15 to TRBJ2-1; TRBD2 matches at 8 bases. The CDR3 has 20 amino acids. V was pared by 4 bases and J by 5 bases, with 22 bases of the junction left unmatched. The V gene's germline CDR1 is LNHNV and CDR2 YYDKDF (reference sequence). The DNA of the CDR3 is TGTGCCACCAGCAATGGGACACCTTTTAGCCGACTAGCGAATAACAATGAGCAGTTCTTC. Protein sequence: CATSNGTPFSRLANNNEQFF.

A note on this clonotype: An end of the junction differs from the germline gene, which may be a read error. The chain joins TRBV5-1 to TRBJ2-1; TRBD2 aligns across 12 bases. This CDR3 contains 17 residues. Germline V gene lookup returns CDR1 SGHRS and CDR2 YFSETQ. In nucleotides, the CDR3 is TGCGCCGGCAGTTTTCCGGGACTAGCGGGCTCCTACAATGAGCAGTTCTTC. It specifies CAGSFPGLAGSYNEQFF.

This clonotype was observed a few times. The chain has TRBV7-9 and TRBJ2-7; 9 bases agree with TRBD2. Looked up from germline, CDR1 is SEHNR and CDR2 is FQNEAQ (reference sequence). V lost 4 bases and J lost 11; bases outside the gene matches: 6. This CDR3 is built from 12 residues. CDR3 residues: CASSYSGSSEYF. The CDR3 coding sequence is TGTGCCAGCAGCTATAGCGGGAGTTCGGAGTACTTC.

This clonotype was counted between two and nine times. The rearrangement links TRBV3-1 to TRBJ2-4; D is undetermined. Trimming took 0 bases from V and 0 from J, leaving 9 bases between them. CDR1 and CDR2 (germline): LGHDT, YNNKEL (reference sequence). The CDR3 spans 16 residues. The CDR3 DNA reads TGTGCCAGCAGCCAAGATCACGGAGTAGCCAAAAACATTCAGTACTTC. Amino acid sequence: CASSQDHGVAKNIQYF.

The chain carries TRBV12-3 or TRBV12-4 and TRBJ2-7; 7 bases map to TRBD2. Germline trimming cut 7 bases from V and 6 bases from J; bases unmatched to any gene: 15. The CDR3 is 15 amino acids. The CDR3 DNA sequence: TGTGCCAGCACCTGGGGTAGAGGGAGGGCTCGCGAGCAGTACTTC. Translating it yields CASTWGRGRAREQYF.

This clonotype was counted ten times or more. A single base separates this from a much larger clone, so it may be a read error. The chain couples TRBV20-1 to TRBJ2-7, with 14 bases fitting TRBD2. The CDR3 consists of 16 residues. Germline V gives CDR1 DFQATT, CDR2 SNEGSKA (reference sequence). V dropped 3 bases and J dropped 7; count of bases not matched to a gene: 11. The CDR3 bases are TGCAGTGCTAGGGTGACTAGCGGGAGGGCCAGGAATGAGCAGTACTTC. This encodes CSARVTSGRARNEQYF.

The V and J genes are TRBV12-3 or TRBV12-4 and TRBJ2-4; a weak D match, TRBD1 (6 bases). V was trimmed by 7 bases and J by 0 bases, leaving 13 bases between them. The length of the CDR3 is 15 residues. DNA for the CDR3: TGTGCCAGCACCCCACCGGACAGAGCCAAAAACATTCAGTACTTC. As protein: CASTPPDRAKNIQYF.

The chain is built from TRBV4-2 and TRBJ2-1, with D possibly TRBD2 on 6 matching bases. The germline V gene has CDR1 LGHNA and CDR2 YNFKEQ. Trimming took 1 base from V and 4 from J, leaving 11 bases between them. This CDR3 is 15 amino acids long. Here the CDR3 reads CASSQARGVYNEQFF. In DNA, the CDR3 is TGTGCCAGCAGCCAAGCGCGGGGAGTGTACAATGAGCAGTTCTTC.

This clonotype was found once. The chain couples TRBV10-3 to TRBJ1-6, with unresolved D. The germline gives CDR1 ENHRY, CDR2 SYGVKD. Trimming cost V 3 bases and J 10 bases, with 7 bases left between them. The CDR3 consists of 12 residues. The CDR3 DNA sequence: TGTGCCATCAGTGATAACCGCTCACCCCTCCACTTT. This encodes CAISDNRSPLHF.

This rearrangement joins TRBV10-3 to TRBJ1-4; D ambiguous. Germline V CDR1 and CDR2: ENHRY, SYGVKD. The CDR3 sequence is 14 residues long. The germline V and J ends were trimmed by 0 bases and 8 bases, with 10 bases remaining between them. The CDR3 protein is CAISESRGGEKLFF. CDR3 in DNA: TGTGCCATCAGTGAGTCGCGAGGAGGAGAAAAACTGTTTTTT.

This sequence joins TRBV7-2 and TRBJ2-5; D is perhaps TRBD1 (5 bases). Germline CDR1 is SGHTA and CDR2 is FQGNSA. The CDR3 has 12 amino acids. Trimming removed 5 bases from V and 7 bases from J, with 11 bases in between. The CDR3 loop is CASSPTTVTQYF. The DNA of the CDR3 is TGTGCCAGCAGCCCAACGACAGTGACCCAGTACTTC.

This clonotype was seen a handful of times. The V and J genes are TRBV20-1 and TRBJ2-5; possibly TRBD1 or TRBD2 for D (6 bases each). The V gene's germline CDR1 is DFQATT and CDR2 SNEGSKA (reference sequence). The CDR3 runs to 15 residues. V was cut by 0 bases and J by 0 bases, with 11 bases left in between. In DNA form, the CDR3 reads TGCAGTGCTAGAGAAGGGGGAGGATACCAAGAGACCCAGTACTTC. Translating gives CSAREGGGYQETQYF.

The CDR3 DNA reads TGTGCCAGCAGTTACAGCCTCGAGGCCCAGTACTTC. As protein: CASSYSLEAQYF. The chain combines TRBV25-1 with TRBJ2-5; D unclear. The CDR3 sequence is 12 residues long. Germline V gene data show CDR1 as MGHDK and CDR2 as SYGVNS. Trimming took 5 bases from V and 9 from J, leaving 13 bases between them.

The CDR3 reads CASSFRRRRDTQYF. The CDR3 DNA is TGTGCCAGCAGTTTTCGGAGGAGAAGAGATACGCAGTATTTT. J is TRBJ2-3 and V is TRBV12-3 or TRBV12-4; TRBD2 is a possible D gene (5 bases). This CDR3 region has 14 residues. Trimming shortened V by 3 bases and J by 5 bases, and 12 bases separated the two germline ends.

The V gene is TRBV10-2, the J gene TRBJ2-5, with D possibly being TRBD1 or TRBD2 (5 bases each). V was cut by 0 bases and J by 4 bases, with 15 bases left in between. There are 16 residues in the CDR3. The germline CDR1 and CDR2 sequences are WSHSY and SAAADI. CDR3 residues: CASSESGRRVGETQYF. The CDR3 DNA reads TGCGCCAGCAGTGAGTCGGGACGTAGAGTCGGAGAGACCCAGTACTTC.

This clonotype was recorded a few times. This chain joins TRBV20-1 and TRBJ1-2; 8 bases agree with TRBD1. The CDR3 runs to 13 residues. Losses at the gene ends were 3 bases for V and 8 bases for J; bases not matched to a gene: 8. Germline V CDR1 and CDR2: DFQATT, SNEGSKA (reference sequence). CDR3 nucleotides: TGCAGTGCTAGCGGGCAGGGGGCAGCGGGCTACACCTTC. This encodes CSASGQGAAGYTF.

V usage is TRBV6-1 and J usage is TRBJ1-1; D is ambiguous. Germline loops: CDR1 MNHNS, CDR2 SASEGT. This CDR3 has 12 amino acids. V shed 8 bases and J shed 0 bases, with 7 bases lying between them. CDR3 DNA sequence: TGTGCCAGCGGAATGGTGAACACTGAAGCTTTCTTT. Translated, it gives CASGMVNTEAFF.

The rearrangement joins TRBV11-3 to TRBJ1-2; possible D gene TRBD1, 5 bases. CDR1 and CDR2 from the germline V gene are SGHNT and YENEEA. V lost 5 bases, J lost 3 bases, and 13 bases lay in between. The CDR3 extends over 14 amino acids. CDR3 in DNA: TGTGCCAGCAGCCAGGGACCGGGGCACTATGGCTACACCTTC. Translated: CASSQGPGHYGYTF.

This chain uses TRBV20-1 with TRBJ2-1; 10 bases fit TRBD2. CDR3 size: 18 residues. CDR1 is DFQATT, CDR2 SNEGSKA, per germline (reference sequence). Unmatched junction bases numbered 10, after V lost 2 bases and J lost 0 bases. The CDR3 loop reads CSARSGLAVKISYNEQFF. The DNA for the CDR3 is TGCAGTGCTAGATCCGGACTAGCGGTTAAAATCTCCTACAATGAGCAGTTCTTC.

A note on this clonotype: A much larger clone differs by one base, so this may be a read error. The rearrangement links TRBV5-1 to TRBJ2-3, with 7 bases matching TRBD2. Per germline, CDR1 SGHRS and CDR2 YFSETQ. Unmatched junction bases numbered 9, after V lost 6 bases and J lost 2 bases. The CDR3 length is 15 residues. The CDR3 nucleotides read TGCGCCAGCAACCGAGGCGGGAGAGCCACAGATACGCAGTATTTT. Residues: CASNRGGRATDTQYF.

CDR3: CASRNSQTGRDTEAFF. The CDR3 region has the DNA TGCGCCAGCAGGAACTCTCAAACAGGGCGGGACACTGAAGCTTTCTTT. The V gene is TRBV5-1, the J gene TRBJ1-1; a possible D gene is TRBD1 (6 bases). Trimming took off 5 bases at V and 3 bases at J, with 20 bases between the two ends. The CDR3 spans 16 residues. Germline loops: CDR1 SGHRS, CDR2 YFSETQ.

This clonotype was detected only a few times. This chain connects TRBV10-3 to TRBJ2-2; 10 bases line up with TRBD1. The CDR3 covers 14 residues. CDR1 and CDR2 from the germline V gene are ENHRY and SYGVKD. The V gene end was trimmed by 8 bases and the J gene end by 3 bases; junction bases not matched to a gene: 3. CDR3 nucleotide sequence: TGTGCCATCTCCGGGACAGGGGACACCGGGGAGCTGTTTTTT. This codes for CAISGTGDTGELFF.